The TCR beta chain under discussion was sequenced for a study of blood T cell repertoires in COVID-19. Study-wide context: The United States, Italy and Spain were the sources of the acute and convalescent COVID-19 samples. PBMCs, B-cell-depleted T cells, or T cells were the source of the cDNA or gDNA that made up the material.

Germline V gives CDR1 SNHLY, CDR2 FYNNEI. J was trimmed by 5 bases and V by 4 bases; bases with no gene match: 2. This CDR3 comprises 13 residues. Original methodology: Estimated nucleated cell counts came from reference gene primer amplification. Repertoires were generated with immunoSEQ multiplex PCR, while TCRdb's copy carries only in-frame clones and drops some. V and J calls and clone size are given by that table; D and trimming were obtained from the DNA. The data contain some 220,000 clones, roughly 85% of them singletons. V gene TRBV2 combines with J gene TRBJ1-5, with 7 bases matching TRBD1. This TCR was recovered from a man in his fifties or sixties who had recovered from COVID-19. Sequenced sample: peripheral blood. The CDR3 sequence is CASSVDRDQPQHF. Here the CDR3 DNA reads TGTGCCAGCAGTGTTGACAGGGATCAGCCCCAGCATTTT.